These 18 T cell receptor beta chains were all obtained from the same sample, sequenced in a study of shared clonotypes between healthy human individuals. Produced via immunoSEQ multiplex PCR; TCRdb's table is partial and in-frame only. The data show some 100,000 clones, approximately 70% seen once. The material sequenced was memory CD8+ T cells sorted from blood. Stated subset: CD45RO+ cells pooled with CCR7-negative TemRA cells. The source is a woman between 25 and 40 years old in good health.

This clone turned up a few times. The V call is TRBV30, the J call TRBJ1-3, with D possibly matching TRBD1 (5 bases). V gave up 4 bases and J gave up 2 bases, with 9 bases separating them. CDR3 length: 13 residues. The V gene's germline CDR1 is GTSNPN and CDR2 SVGIG (reference sequence). CDR3 coding DNA: TGTGCCTGGAAAAGGGGCACTGGAAACACCATATATTTT. This encodes CAWKRGTGNTIYF.

A few counts support this clone. Other DNA sequences of this sample code for an identical CDR3. This chain links TRBV10-3 with TRBJ2-1; 7 nucleotides match TRBD2. There are 17 residues in the CDR3. Losses at the gene ends were 0 bases for V and 5 bases for J; bases not matched to a gene: 10. Germline CDR1 ENHRY, CDR2 SYGVKD. The CDR3 sequence is CAISESRASGDHNEQFF. For the CDR3, the DNA is TGTGCCATCAGTGAGTCTAGGGCTAGCGGAGATCACAATGAGCAGTTCTTC.

There are many counts of this clone. V is TRBV6-5 and J is TRBJ2-3; TRBD1 might be the D (5 bases). The V end was cut by 0 bases, the J end by 2 bases, with 9 bases between. This CDR3 comprises 15 residues. From germline, CDR1 is MNHEY and CDR2 SVGAGI. The CDR3 region has the DNA TGTGCCAGCAGTTACTCGCCGGACAACACAGATACGCAGTATTTT. This encodes CASSYSPDNTDTQYF.

The chain has TRBV28 and TRBJ2-7, with TRBD2 matching 10 bases. The trim removed 3 bases at V and 7 bases at J, leaving 18 bases unmatched. CDR3 size: 18 residues. The V gene's germline CDR1 is MDHEN and CDR2 SYDVKM. The CDR3 loop is CASSLLRLAGEGFEEQYF. In nucleotides, the CDR3 is TGTGCCAGCAGTTTGCTGAGGCTAGCGGGAGAGGGATTTGAGGAGCAGTACTTC.

The gene calls are TRBV7-2 and TRBJ2-7; a possible D gene is TRBD2 (5 bases). CDR3 length equals 13 residues. V lost 5 bases and J 4 bases, leaving 12 bases between the germline ends. The germline V gene has CDR1 SGHTA and CDR2 FQGNSA. The CDR3 loop reads CASSVSAPYEQYF. CDR3 coding DNA: TGTGCCAGCAGCGTTAGCGCCCCATACGAGCAGTACTTC.

The V gene is TRBV14, the J gene TRBJ2-7, with D possibly TRBD2 on 6 matching bases. This CDR3 comprises 14 residues. The germline V gene encodes CDR1 SGHDN and CDR2 FVKESK. V was trimmed by 0 bases and J by 7 bases, leaving 13 bases between them. The CDR3 DNA sequence: TGTGCCAGCAGCCAAGATCTAGGCGGGGTTGAGCAGTACTTC. Translation gives CASSQDLGGVEQYF. The variable domain in full, with the rest retrieved from reference TRBV14 and TRBJ2-7, is EAGVTQFPSHSVIEKGQTVTLRCDPISGHDNLYWYRRVMGKEIKFLLHFVKESKQDESGMPNNRFLAERTGGTYSTLKVQPAELEDSGVYFCASSQDLGGVEQYFGPGTRLTVT.

This clone has only a few counts. This rearrangement joins TRBV12-2 to TRBJ1-1. TRBV12-2 is designated a pseudogene. CDR3 length: 17 residues. CDR3 in amino acids: CASRLARRAGLNTEAFF. DNA for the CDR3: TGTGCAAGTCGCTTAGCTCGGAGGGCAGGATTGAACACTGAAGCTTTCTTT.

The chain carries TRBV2 and TRBJ1-5, with D maybe TRBD1 (5 bases). Germline V gene sequence: CDR1 SNHLY, CDR2 FYNNEI. The CDR3 consists of 17 residues. V dropped 4 bases and J dropped 6 bases, with 22 bases sitting between them. CDR3 residues: CASSGGVRGEGRQPQHF. As DNA, the CDR3 is TGTGCCAGCAGTGGTGGGGTACGGGGGGAAGGGCGTCAGCCCCAGCATTTT.

The chain has TRBV5-1 and TRBJ2-2, with D maybe TRBD2 (5 bases). CDR3 length: 14 residues. The V gene's germline CDR1 is SGHRS and CDR2 YFSETQ. The V gene lost 0 bases and the J gene lost 7 bases, with 10 bases spanning the gap. The CDR3, as DNA: TGCGCCAGCAGCTTGGCCGAGGGCGTCGGGGAGCTGTTTTTT. Translated: CASSLAEGVGELFF.

The chain joins TRBV29-1 to TRBJ2-7, with D possibly being TRBD1 (6 bases). Germline lookup yields CDR1 SQVTM and CDR2 ANQGSEA. This CDR3 has 13 amino acids. The V gene lost 4 bases and the J gene lost 2 bases, with 12 bases spanning the gap. The CDR3 loop reads CSVGWWGPYEQYF. CDR3 DNA: TGCAGCGTTGGGTGGTGGGGGCCCTACGAGCAGTACTTC.

The V gene is TRBV9, the J gene TRBJ2-6; 7 nucleotides agree with TRBD1. Per germline, CDR1 SGDLS and CDR2 YYNGEE. The V and J ends lost 0 bases and 0 bases, in that order; junction bases with no gene match: 9. The CDR3 sequence is 19 residues long. CDR3 nucleotide sequence: TGTGCCAGCAGCGTAGATCCGAGGGGACAGATCTCTGGGGCCAACGTCCTGACTTTC. It encodes CASSVDPRGQISGANVLTF.

This chain uses TRBV6-5 with TRBJ1-5, with D possibly TRBD1 on 5 matching bases. This CDR3 comprises 14 residues. CDR1 and CDR2 from the germline V gene are MNHEY and SVGAGI. Trimming stripped 2 bases from V and 5 bases from J, with 10 bases between. The CDR3 region has the DNA TGTGCCAGCAGTTACGGTGAGGGGCATCAGCCCCAGCATTTT. Its protein product is CASSYGEGHQPQHF.

A few counts support this clone. The V and J genes are TRBV2 and TRBJ2-1, with 9 bases fitting TRBD2. Per germline, CDR1 SNHLY and CDR2 FYNNEI. This CDR3 contains 15 residues. After removal of 7 bases from V and 4 bases from J, the junction contained 8 bases not matched to a gene. CDR3 nucleotides: TGTGCCAGCAACCGAGCGGGAGGAGTGTACAATGAGCAGTTCTTC. It specifies CASNRAGGVYNEQFF.

The V and J genes are TRBV7-2 and TRBJ2-2; TRBD2 matches 7 bases. Germline trimming cut 3 bases from V and 7 bases from J; bases unmatched to any gene: 8. This CDR3 comprises 15 residues. From germline, CDR1 is SGHTA and CDR2 FQGNSA. CDR3 loop: CASSFPLAANGELFF. The CDR3 bases are TGTGCCAGCAGCTTCCCCCTAGCGGCTAACGGGGAGCTGTTTTTT.

CDR3: CASSAGPGLGDNEQFF. CDR3 nucleotides: TGTGCCAGCAGTGCCGGGCCGGGACTAGGCGACAATGAGCAGTTCTTC. V gene TRBV25-1 combines with J gene TRBJ2-1; the match to TRBD2 covers 8 bases. The CDR3 contains 16 residues. Germline V lookup: CDR1 MGHDK, CDR2 SYGVNS. The junction had 10 bases not matched to a gene; V was cut back by 4 bases and J by 5 bases. Complete variable domain (other parts from reference TRBV25-1 and TRBJ2-1): EADIYQTPRYLVIGTGKKITLECSQTMGHDKMYWYQQDPGMELHLIHYSYGVNSTEKGDLSSESTVSRIRTEHFPLTLESARPSHTSQYLCASSAGPGLGDNEQFFGPGTRLTVL.

The chain links TRBV5-6 to TRBJ2-2; 14 bases are shared with TRBD2. With 4 bases clipped from V and 7 bases from J, the junction kept 6 bases outside the gene matches. CDR1 is SGHDT and CDR2 is YYEEEE in the germline V gene. The CDR3 spans 16 residues. The CDR3 loop reads CASSGGLAGEDGELFF. The CDR3 DNA reads as TGTGCCAGCAGCGGGGGACTAGCGGGAGAAGACGGGGAGCTGTTTTTT.

The chain recombines TRBV28 with TRBJ1-5; perhaps TRBD1 as D (5 bases). CDR1 is MDHEN, CDR2 SYDVKM, per germline. V shed 2 bases and J shed 2 bases, with 10 bases lying between them. The CDR3 runs 15 residues. CDR3: CASSLGWGGNQPQHF. The DNA for the CDR3 is TGTGCCAGCAGTTTAGGCTGGGGGGGCAATCAGCCCCAGCATTTT.

The chain has TRBV25-1 and TRBJ2-5, with 10 bases identical to TRBD1. The J segment lost 4 bases and the V segment lost 7 bases, leaving 12 bases of the junction unmatched. This CDR3 is 16 amino acids long. The germline V gene encodes CDR1 MGHDK and CDR2 SYGVNS. This CDR3 reads CASTSAGTGVSETQYF. CDR3 nucleotide sequence: TGTGCCAGCACTTCCGCCGGGACAGGGGTTTCAGAGACCCAGTACTTC.